The next 17 T cell receptor beta chains were all read from a single sample in a study of response to subunit inactivated influenza vaccine. TCRdb itself ran the RT-PCR reads through MiXCR, one entry per CDR3 protein. This sample has about 520,000 distinct CDR3 sequences, with approximately 11% found just once. The sequenced sample was PBMCs from blood, obtained 45 days after vaccination. The receptors were sampled from a man aged 50 to 60 who received an inactivated influenza vaccine.

The V call is TRBV7-9, the J call TRBJ2-1, with 7 bases fitting TRBD2. Per germline, CDR1 SEHNR and CDR2 FQNEAQ (reference sequence). Unmatched junction bases numbered 8, after V lost 3 bases and J lost 3 bases. The CDR3 length is 16 residues. Here the CDR3 reads CASSFSSGTNYNEQFF. For the CDR3, the DNA is TGTGCCAGCAGCTTTAGCAGCGGGACTAACTACAATGAGCAGTTCTTC.

The table lists this clonotype with many counts. V is TRBV5-5 and J is TRBJ1-2, with D perhaps TRBD1 (6 bases). V was trimmed by 0 bases and J by 4 bases, leaving 10 bases between them. Germline CDR1 and CDR2: SGHKS and YYEKEE (reference sequence). This CDR3 has 14 amino acids. In DNA form, the CDR3 reads TGTGCCAGCAGCTTGGGTACGGGGGCCTATGGCTACACCTTC. This encodes CASSLGTGAYGYTF.

This clonotype was found many times. The J gene is TRBJ2-3, the V gene TRBV5-1; 9 bases are shared with TRBD2. The V gene's germline CDR1 is SGHRS and CDR2 YFSETQ. This CDR3 is 16 amino acids long. J gave up 1 base and V 3 bases, and 6 bases lay outside the gene matches. The CDR3 DNA sequence: TGCGCCAGCAGCTCCATGCGGGGGGGCGGCACAGATACGCAGTATTTT. It codes for CASSSMRGGGTDTQYF.

The gene calls are TRBV15 and TRBJ2-7; D may match TRBD1 or TRBD2 (5 bases each). The V end lost 0 bases, the J end lost 2 bases, and 11 bases lay between the germline ends. This CDR3 has 15 amino acids. Germline V gene sequence: CDR1 LNHNV, CDR2 YYDKDF (reference sequence). CDR3 residues: CATSRDRGRAYEQYF. The CDR3 region has the DNA TGTGCCACCAGCAGAGATCGGGGCAGGGCCTACGAGCAGTACTTC.

This CDR3 reads CAIGPGLLCWALFF. CDR3 DNA: TGTGCCATCGGCCCCGGGCTCCTCTGCTGGGCGCTGTTTTTT. This sequence joins TRBV28 and TRBJ2-2; unclear D gene. V was shortened by 10 bases and J by 13 bases, with 25 bases between the two germline ends. Germline V gene sequence: CDR1 MDHEN, CDR2 SYDVKM. The CDR3 sequence is 14 residues long.

The chain couples TRBV4-2 to TRBJ2-7; the D gene is possibly TRBD2 (6 bases). The V end was cut by 2 bases, the J end by 2 bases, with 19 bases between. CDR3 length equals 17 residues. Germline CDR1 LGHNA, CDR2 YNFKEQ. As DNA, the CDR3 is TGTGCCAGCAGCCAATCGACTTCCGGGACTGTAGCCTACGAGCAGTACTTC. This translates into CASSQSTSGTVAYEQYF.

This clonotype was detected only a few times. The J gene is TRBJ1-1, the V gene TRBV27, with D possibly TRBD1 on 6 matching bases. The CDR3 is 14 residues long. Germline V gene lookup returns CDR1 MNHEY and CDR2 SMNVEV (reference sequence). V shed 2 bases and J shed 7 bases, with 14 bases lying between them. The chain's CDR3 is CASSLIAGVDEAFF. CDR3 sequence (DNA): TGTGCCAGCAGTTTAATCGCAGGGGTGGATGAAGCTTTCTTT.

This clonotype was seen a handful of times. This chain uses TRBV28 with TRBJ2-2, with D unclear. The length of the CDR3 is 18 residues. In germline, CDR1 is MDHEN, CDR2 SYDVKM. Trimming pared 6 bases from V and 1 base from J, leaving 21 bases between. The CDR3 reads CASSRRVGHPQNTGELFF. DNA of the CDR3: TGTGCCAGCAGCCGAAGGGTGGGCCACCCTCAGAACACCGGGGAGCTGTTTTTT.

The chain employs TRBV29-1 and TRBJ1-1; D may be TRBD1 (5 bases). Trimming stripped 1 base from V and 1 base from J, with 7 bases between. Per the germline V gene, CDR1 is SQVTM and CDR2 is ANQGSEA. This CDR3 region has 13 residues. CDR3: CSVEGQRNTEAFF. In DNA, the CDR3 is TGCAGCGTTGAAGGACAGAGGAACACTGAAGCTTTCTTT. The full variable domain, completed using reference TRBV29-1 and TRBJ1-1, is SAVISQKPSRDICQRGTSLTIQCQVDSQVTMMFWYRQQPGQSLTLIATANQGSEATYESGFVIDKFPISRPNLTFSTLTVSNMSPEDSSIYLCSVEGQRNTEAFFGQGTRLTVV.

This clonotype has a handful of counts. The rearrangement links TRBV10-3 to TRBJ1-1, with D maybe TRBD1 (5 bases). Germline V lookup: CDR1 ENHRY, CDR2 SYGVKD. The CDR3 is 13 amino acids. The germline V and J ends were trimmed by 2 bases and 1 base, with 5 bases remaining between them. CDR3 nucleotide sequence: TGTGCCATCAGTGAGGACAGGAACACTGAAGCTTTCTTT. This translates into CAISEDRNTEAFF.

In this sample, this clonotype turned up a few times. The chain combines TRBV4-3 with TRBJ2-3, with 10 positions matching TRBD2. Germline CDR1 reads LGHNA; CDR2 reads YSLEER. The CDR3 has 17 residues. The trim removed 0 bases at V and 5 bases at J, leaving 8 bases unmatched. Here the CDR3 DNA reads TGCGCCAGCAGCCAAGATCTCACTAGCGGGGTTATAGATACGCAGTATTTT. It is translated as CASSQDLTSGVIDTQYF.

This clonotype was counted a few times. The CDR3 here is CASSATGVWGTEAFF. For the CDR3, the DNA is TGCGCCAGCAGCGCTACAGGGGTGTGGGGTACTGAAGCTTTCTTT. The chain employs TRBV5-1 and TRBJ1-1; 7 positions match TRBD1. This CDR3 is built from 15 residues. CDR1 SGHRS and CDR2 YFSETQ come from the germline V gene. J gave up 5 bases and V 4 bases, and 11 bases lay outside the gene matches. The entire variable domain, with the rest obtained from reference TRBV5-1 and TRBJ1-1, is as follows: KAGVTQTPRYLIKTRGQQVTLSCSPISGHRSVSWYQQTPGQGLQFLFEYFSETQRNKGNFPGRFSGRQFSNSRSEMNVSTLELGDSALYLCASSATGVWGTEAFFGQGTRLTVV.

There are many counts of this clonotype. V gene TRBV5-1 combines with J gene TRBJ1-6; no reliable D call. The CDR3 is 14 residues long. V lost 0 bases and J 8 bases, leaving 9 bases between the germline ends. Germline-derived CDR1 and CDR2 are SGHRS and YFSETQ. The CDR3 DNA reads as TGCGCCAGCAGCTTGGCGGGGAGAGATTCACCCCTCCACTTT. This encodes CASSLAGRDSPLHF.

This clonotype has a handful of counts. This chain connects TRBV4-1 to TRBJ2-1; D ambiguous. The V end lost 0 bases, the J end lost 0 bases, and 18 bases lay between the germline ends. The germline V gene encodes CDR1 MGHRA and CDR2 YSYEKL. The CDR3 contains 19 residues. Here the CDR3 reads CASSQDRTTSSPSYNEQFF. The CDR3 DNA reads TGCGCCAGCAGCCAAGACAGGACGACGTCCTCACCCTCCTACAATGAGCAGTTCTTC.

The chain combines TRBV18 with TRBJ1-1; D unclear. The V and J ends lost 5 bases and 1 base respectively, with 8 bases between them. This CDR3 region has 13 residues. Germline V lookup: CDR1 KGHSH, CDR2 LQKENI. In DNA form, the CDR3 reads TGTGCCAGCTCAACGGCCCGGAACACTGAAGCTTTCTTT. Encoded protein: CASSTARNTEAFF.

Ten or more counts support this clonotype. The chain combines TRBV7-2 with TRBJ2-7; D unclear. This CDR3 is 13 amino acids long. CDR1 SGHTA and CDR2 FQGNSA come from the germline V gene. V was pared by 1 base and J by 2 bases, with 6 bases between. The CDR3 protein is CASSLEAPYEQYF. CDR3 sequence (DNA): TGTGCCAGCAGCTTAGAAGCGCCCTACGAGCAGTACTTC.

This clonotype was picked up a small number of times. The CDR3 is CSARMSGGTDTQYF. For the CDR3, the DNA is TGCAGTGCTAGAATGAGCGGGGGTACAGATACGCAGTATTTT. The chain couples TRBV20-1 to TRBJ2-3; 8 bases are shared with TRBD2. Germline V gene sequence: CDR1 DFQATT, CDR2 SNEGSKA (reference sequence). With V trimmed by 2 bases and J by 3 bases, 4 bases remained unmatched. This CDR3 contains 14 residues.